This is a list of T cell receptor beta chains from one sample in a study of blood T cell repertoires in COVID-19. The table came from immunoSEQ multiplex PCR; TCRdb's copy has only in-frame clones and leaves some out. The table has about 300,000 clones, roughly 88% seen once. The sequencing sample was made of peripheral blood. These TCRs come from a woman aged 45-59 years with acute or convalescent COVID-19. Both conserved end residues are part of each CDR3.

>TRBJ1-1|TRBV7-9
CASSFQQGVTEAFF
>TRBJ1-2|TRBV29-1
CSADRNYGYTF
>TRBJ2-7|TRBV27
CASSRHAGTSGISYF
>TRBJ2-7|TRBV7-2
CASSLRLAVSSYEQYF
>TRBJ2-2|TRBV28
CASSLVAGEISTNTGELFF
>TRBJ1-4|TRBV7-9
CASSPPGGEEKLFF
>TRBJ2-6|TRBV28
CASLDGSSGANVLTF
>TRBJ1-2|TRBV28
CASSSSPLRGLSNYGYTF
>TRBJ1-3|TRBV5-1
CASSLFTDSGNTIYF
>TRBJ1-2|TRBV27
CASSLMGGNYGYTF
>TRBJ1-5|TRBV2
CASSDPESQPQHF
>TRBJ2-1|TRBV7-2
CASSFQVGLADYNEQFF
>TRBJ2-5|TRBV19
CASSPRLAGVETQYF
>TRBJ2-1|TRBV7-9
CASSSPGLVGYNEQFF
>TRBJ1-2|TRBV28
CASGGPNRGGYTF
>TRBJ2-7|TRBV27
CASSPAGTVYEQYF
>TRBJ1-1|TRBV4-1
CASSQAVYRGLFFRTEAFF
>TRBJ2-1|TRBV7-2
CASSRKGLASPEQFF
>TRBJ2-2|TRBV7-3
CASSLLAGIIPGELFF
>TRBJ2-5|TRBV2
CASSGGTQYF
>TRBJ1-1|TRBV28
CASSVPTGGPEAFF
>TRBJ2-7|TRBV5-8
CASILPGQGSHEQYF
>TRBJ2-2|TRBV6-5
CASSPDRGTGELFF
>TRBJ2-1|TRBV21-1
CASSKVGQGDLEQFF
>TRBJ2-5|TRBV9
CASSTSGRRGETQYF
>TRBJ1-5|TRBV24-1
CATSDPGTGTQPQHF
>TRBJ2-7|TRBV27
CASSLGPGQGAHEQYF
>TRBJ1-2|TRBV7-3
CASSLGPGQGGLGYGYTF